Listed here are 22 T cell receptor beta chains from one sample, sequenced in a study of long-term antiretroviral therapy in people with HIV. Samples were assayed with immunoSEQ v3.0 at survey level. Only in-frame clones appear in the TCRdb table, and some are missing; sequencing was by immunoSEQ multiplex PCR. The sample has about 24,000 clones, roughly 87% seen once. Sequenced here: unsorted PBMCs, sampled 1.8 years before starting antiretroviral therapy. These receptors originate from a man in his forties or fifties with HIV.

The rearrangement links TRBV19 to TRBJ2-3; 15 bases agree with TRBD2. The CDR3 is made up of 14 amino acids. V shed 11 bases and J 5 bases; nucleotides not matched to a gene: 5. CDR1 is LNHDA, CDR2 SQIVND, per germline (reference sequence). The CDR3 protein is CASGTSGGRDTQYF. CDR3 coding DNA: TGTGCCTCCGGGACTAGCGGGGGGCGAGATACGCAGTATTTT.

CDR3 DNA: TGCAGCGTGGATCCGGGACTCTCTCGACCGAACACCGGGGAGCTGTTTTTT. As protein: CSVDPGLSRPNTGELFF. The chain links TRBV29-1 to TRBJ2-2; TRBD2 is a possible D gene (6 bases). Trimming pared 6 bases from V and 0 bases from J, leaving 20 bases between. Germline loops: CDR1 SQVTM, CDR2 ANQGSEA. The CDR3 covers 17 residues.

The rearrangement uses TRBV2 and TRBJ1-1, with D uncertain. There are 13 residues in the CDR3. Looked up from germline, CDR1 is SNHLY and CDR2 is FYNNEI. Between the trimmed V and J ends, which lost 6 bases and 6 bases, there was a span of 14 bases. The CDR3 DNA sequence: TGTGCCAGCAGGGAGCACGTAACGGCTGAAGCTTTCTTT. Translated: CASREHVTAEAFF.

This sequence joins TRBV7-2 and TRBJ2-1; D is unclear. V was trimmed by 8 bases and J by 2 bases, leaving 10 bases between them. CDR1 is SGHTA, CDR2 FQGNSA, per germline. The CDR3 is made up of 13 amino acids. This chain's CDR3 is CASRSQTYNEQFF. The CDR3 nucleotides read TGTGCCAGCCGATCCCAGACCTACAATGAGCAGTTCTTC.

This sequence joins TRBV19 and TRBJ2-7, with no clear D. V gave up 2 bases and J gave up 3 bases, with 14 bases separating them. Germline V gene sequence: CDR1 LNHDA, CDR2 SQIVND (reference sequence). This CDR3 comprises 15 residues. The CDR3 spells CASSISGSYYYEQYF. The DNA for the CDR3 is TGTGCCAGTAGTATATCTGGAAGTTACTACTACGAGCAGTACTTC.

V and J are TRBV29-1 and TRBJ2-5; tentatively, D is TRBD1 (5 bases). This CDR3 spans 12 amino acids. Germline V gives CDR1 SQVTM, CDR2 ANQGSEA. V was shortened by 3 bases and J by 5 bases, with 10 bases between the two germline ends. The CDR3 sequence is CSVDRDGETQYF. As DNA, the CDR3 is TGCAGCGTTGACAGGGATGGGGAGACCCAGTACTTC. Combining the CDR3 with reference TRBV29-1 and TRBJ2-5 gives the whole variable domain SAVISQKPSRDICQRGTSLTIQCQVDSQVTMMFWYRQQPGQSLTLIATANQGSEATYESGFVIDKFPISRPNLTFSTLTVSNMSPEDSSIYLCSVDRDGETQYFGPGTRLLVL.

The chain combines TRBV6-6 with TRBJ1-2, with D unresolved. The CDR3 runs to 15 residues. V lost 3 bases to trimming and J lost 0 bases, with 11 bases between them. Germline V gene lookup returns CDR1 MNHNY and CDR2 SVGAGI (reference sequence). The CDR3 here is CASSYYRPSNYGYTF. For the CDR3, the DNA is TGTGCCAGCAGTTATTACCGTCCCTCTAACTATGGCTACACCTTC.

The chain couples TRBV5-4 to TRBJ2-3; the match to TRBD2 covers 12 bases. The length of the CDR3 is 17 residues. Germline V gives CDR1 SGHNT, CDR2 YYREEE (reference sequence). The ends lost 2 bases at V and 6 bases at J; junction bases unmatched: 10. CDR3 in amino acids: CASSFQGLAGFGDTQYF. The CDR3 coding sequence is TGTGCCAGCAGCTTTCAAGGACTAGCGGGGTTCGGGGATACGCAGTATTTT.

The chain has TRBV2 and TRBJ1-1, with D hard to call. The CDR3 spans 14 residues. V was pared by 5 bases and J by 5 bases, with 15 bases between. Germline V CDR1 and CDR2: SNHLY, FYNNEI. The CDR3 DNA is TGTGCCAGCAGTCTGACGAATAGCGTAACTGAAGCTTTCTTT. Translating it yields CASSLTNSVTEAFF.

The chain links TRBV9 to TRBJ1-2; maybe TRBD1 (5 bases). Germline CDR1 is SGDLS and CDR2 is YYNGEE. The V end was cut by 1 base, the J end by 5 bases, with 18 bases between. The CDR3 sequence is 16 residues long. The CDR3 sequence: CASSVTAFRGSYGYTF. CDR3 bases: TGTGCCAGCAGCGTAACCGCCTTTCGGGGGTCGTATGGCTACACCTTC.

The chain links TRBV5-4 to TRBJ1-5; no firm D call. V lost 0 bases, J lost 3 bases, and 7 bases lay in between. The CDR3 contains 14 residues. The V gene's germline CDR1 is SGHNT and CDR2 YYREEE (reference sequence). CDR3 in DNA: TGTGCCAGCAGCTTGGATGGAAACAATCAGCCCCAGCATTTT. Its translation is CASSLDGNNQPQHF.

This chain joins TRBV5-1 and TRBJ1-2; maybe TRBD1 (5 bases). The CDR3 covers 15 residues. V was trimmed by 4 bases and J by 3 bases, leaving 16 bases between them. Germline CDR1 is SGHRS and CDR2 is YFSETQ. This CDR3 is CASSLHGAKDYGYTF. The CDR3 coding sequence is TGCGCCAGCAGCCTACACGGGGCGAAGGACTATGGCTACACCTTC. Full variable domain (remainder filled in from reference TRBV5-1 and TRBJ1-2): KAGVTQTPRYLIKTRGQQVTLSCSPISGHRSVSWYQQTPGQGLQFLFEYFSETQRNKGNFPGRFSGRQFSNSRSEMNVSTLELGDSALYLCASSLHGAKDYGYTFGSGTRLTVV.

The rearrangement links TRBV11-1 to TRBJ1-1; D gene uncertain. Germline assignment: CDR1 SGHAT and CDR2 FQDESV (reference sequence). V lost 1 base to trimming and J lost 2 bases, with 11 bases between them. This CDR3 comprises 15 residues. The CDR3 protein is CASSLGGIRNTEAFF. In DNA form, the CDR3 reads TGTGCCAGCAGCTTAGGAGGAATACGAAACACTGAAGCTTTCTTT.

The chain recombines TRBV7-2 with TRBJ2-2; TRBD1 agrees at 9 bases. The germline V gene has CDR1 SGHTA and CDR2 FQGNSA. The CDR3 is made up of 15 amino acids. With 4 bases clipped from V and 1 base from J, the junction kept 1 base outside the gene matches. In nucleotides, the CDR3 is TGTGCCAGCAGCTCGGGACAGGGGAACACCGGGGAGCTGTTTTTT. Residues: CASSSGQGNTGELFF.

The CDR3 DNA reads TGTGCCAGCAGCCCCGGAAAAACGGGGGGGGAGACCCAGTACTTC. This gives the protein CASSPGKTGGETQYF. The rearrangement uses TRBV7-3 and TRBJ2-5; 8 bases match TRBD2. The trim removed 5 bases at V and 5 bases at J, leaving 10 bases unmatched. The germline gives CDR1 SGHTA, CDR2 FQGTGA. CDR3 length: 15 residues.

The genes are TRBV18 and TRBJ2-3; TRBD1 matches at 7 bases. The CDR3 contains 14 residues. With V trimmed by 5 bases and J by 4 bases, 6 bases remained unmatched. Germline assignment: CDR1 KGHSH and CDR2 LQKENI. The CDR3 spells CASSWNRGADTQYF. The CDR3 DNA follows: TGTGCCAGCTCATGGAACAGGGGCGCAGATACGCAGTATTTT.

The chain joins TRBV5-4 to TRBJ2-7, with no clear D. CDR1 and CDR2 (germline): SGHNT, YYREEE (reference sequence). Trimming took 0 bases from V and 2 from J, leaving 6 bases between them. The CDR3 runs 13 residues. CDR3 residues: CASSLDQTYEQYF. The CDR3 nucleotides are TGTGCCAGCAGCTTGGACCAGACCTACGAGCAGTACTTC.

The rearrangement links TRBV27 to TRBJ2-2; no reliable D call. With 3 bases removed from V and 1 base from J, the gap between germline ends came to 6 bases. Germline V lookup: CDR1 MNHEY, CDR2 SMNVEV (reference sequence). The CDR3 spans 14 residues. DNA for the CDR3: TGTGCCAGCAGTTTCATCAGGAACACCGGGGAGCTGTTTTTT. Residues: CASSFIRNTGELFF.

The chain carries TRBV6-5 and TRBJ2-4; the match to TRBD1 covers 8 bases. There are 13 residues in the CDR3. V lost 9 bases and J lost 0; bases outside the gene matches: 1. Germline lookup yields CDR1 MNHEY and CDR2 SVGAGI. For the CDR3, the DNA is TGTGCCAGGGGACAGGTAGCCAAAAACATTCAGTACTTC. Translating gives CARGQVAKNIQYF.

The genes are TRBV7-3 and TRBJ2-2; D ambiguous. Per germline, CDR1 SGHTA and CDR2 FQGTGA. This CDR3 is built from 13 residues. Trimming took off 5 bases at V and 7 bases at J, with 11 bases between the two ends. CDR3 in DNA: TGTGCCAGCAGCCATAAAGATTTCGGGGAGCTGTTTTTT. It codes for CASSHKDFGELFF. Drawing the rest from reference TRBV7-3 and TRBJ2-2, the complete variable domain is GAGVSQTPSNKVTEKGKYVELRCDPISGHTALYWYRQSLGQGPEFLIYFQGTGAADDSGLPNDRFFAVRPEGSVSTLKIQRTERGDSAVYLCASSHKDFGELFFGEGSRLTVL.

This chain connects TRBV5-1 to TRBJ1-1; 7 bases map to TRBD1. The CDR3 is 14 residues long. V lost 2 bases, J lost 5 bases, and 6 bases stayed unmatched. Germline values: CDR1 SGHRS, CDR2 YFSETQ. The CDR3 loop is CASSLERGLTEAFF. The CDR3 nucleotides read TGCGCCAGCAGCTTAGAAAGGGGGCTGACTGAAGCTTTCTTT.

This rearrangement joins TRBV7-9 to TRBJ1-1; D not resolved. With 3 bases removed from V and 4 bases from J, the gap between germline ends came to 9 bases. The germline V gene has CDR1 SEHNR and CDR2 FQNEAQ (reference sequence). CDR3 size: 13 residues. The CDR3 loop reads CASSFYGGTEAFF. The CDR3 DNA reads as TGTGCCAGCAGCTTTTATGGAGGCACTGAAGCTTTCTTT.